This TCR beta chain was found in a study of cytomegalovirus exposure and HLA in healthy donors. Whole-study context: The 90 to 150 validation repertoires, a later analysis reported, used the same platform as the 650 to 800 repertoires from the first cohort. Findings of the study overall: Three CMV-associated chains proved CMV antigen-specific in vitro. Accounts indicate the classifier identified cytomegalovirus status with strong specificity and sensitivity.

With respect to this clone: Its matching antigen is unknown.

The CDR3 consists of 15 residues. Germline values: CDR1 LNHDA, CDR2 SQIVND (reference sequence). V was cut by 3 bases and J by 4 bases, with 15 bases left in between. Here immunoSEQ multiplex PCR was the method, and the copy in TCRdb shows in-frame clones only, minus some. Here the sample spans roughly 100,000 clones, about 95% being singletons. The gene calls are TRBV19 and TRBJ1-1, with a tentative D call TRBD1 (5 bases). This clonotype was obtained from a woman in her late teens or twenties in good health and CMV-seronegative. Sample: PBMCs. CDR3 sequence: CASSIWAGRFTEAFF. The CDR3 region has the DNA TGTGCCAGTAGTATCTGGGCAGGGAGGTTCACTGAAGCTTTCTTT.